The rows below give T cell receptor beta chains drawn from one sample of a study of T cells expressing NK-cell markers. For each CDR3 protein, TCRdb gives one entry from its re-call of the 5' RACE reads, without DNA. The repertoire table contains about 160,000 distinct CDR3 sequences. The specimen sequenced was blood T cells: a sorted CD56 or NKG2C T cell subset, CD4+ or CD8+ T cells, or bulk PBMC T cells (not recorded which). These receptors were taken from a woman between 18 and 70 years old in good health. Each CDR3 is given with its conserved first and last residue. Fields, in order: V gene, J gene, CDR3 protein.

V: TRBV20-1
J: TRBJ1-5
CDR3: CSARIDRDNQPQHF

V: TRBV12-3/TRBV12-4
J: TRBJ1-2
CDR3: CASQGAGYGYTF

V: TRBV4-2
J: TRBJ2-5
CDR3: CASSQDPSVGGAGTYQETQYF

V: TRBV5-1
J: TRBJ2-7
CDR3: CASSLQLQGNYEQYF

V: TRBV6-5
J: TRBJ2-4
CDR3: CASSYSGGLAAKNIQYF

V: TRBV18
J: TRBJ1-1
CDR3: CASSPVITEAFF

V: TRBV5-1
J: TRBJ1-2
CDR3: CASSSTEKGGYGYTF

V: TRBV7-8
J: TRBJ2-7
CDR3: CASSYGEYEQYF

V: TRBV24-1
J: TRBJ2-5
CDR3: CATSESPGGTQYF

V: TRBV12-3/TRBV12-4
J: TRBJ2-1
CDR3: CASSPGTSGVLIINNEQFF

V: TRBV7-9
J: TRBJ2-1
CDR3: CASSPDLLYNEQFF

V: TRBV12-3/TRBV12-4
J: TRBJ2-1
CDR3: CASSFSGGSYNEQFF

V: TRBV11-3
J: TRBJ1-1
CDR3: CASSPGGNINTEAFF

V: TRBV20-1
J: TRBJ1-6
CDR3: CSAKRGMDSPLHF

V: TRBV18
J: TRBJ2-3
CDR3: CASSFAGTSGPGASTDTQYF

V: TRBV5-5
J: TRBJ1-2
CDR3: CASSSDREANYGYTF

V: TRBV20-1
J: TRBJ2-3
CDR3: CSAQGPSTDTQYF

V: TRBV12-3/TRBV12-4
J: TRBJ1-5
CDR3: CASSRTGTGMNQPQHF

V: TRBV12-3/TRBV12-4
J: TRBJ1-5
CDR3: CASSTLNQPQHF

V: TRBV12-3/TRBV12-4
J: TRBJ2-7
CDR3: CASSTGLAGGPKNEQYF

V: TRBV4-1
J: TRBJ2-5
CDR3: CASSRQDGRFQETQYF

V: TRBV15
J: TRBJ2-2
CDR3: CATDAGQGDFGELFF

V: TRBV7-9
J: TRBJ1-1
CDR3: CASSTGQGMLAFF

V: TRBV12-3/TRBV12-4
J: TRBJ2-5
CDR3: CASSRNSGSGETQYF

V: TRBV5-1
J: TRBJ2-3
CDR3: CASSPIYSGSSTDTQYF

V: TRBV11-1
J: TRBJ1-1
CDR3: CASSLFLGQSFMNTEAFF

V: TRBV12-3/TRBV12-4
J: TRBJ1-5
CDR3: CASRGQVSQPQHF

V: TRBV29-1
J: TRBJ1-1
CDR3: CSAEGVGGKNTEAFF

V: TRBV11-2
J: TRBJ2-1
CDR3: CASSVGTGTQQFF

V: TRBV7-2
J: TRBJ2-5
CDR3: CASSPRRSGGAGETQYF

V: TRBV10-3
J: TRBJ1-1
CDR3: CAISEDALNTEAFF

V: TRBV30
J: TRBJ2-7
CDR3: CAWSPPRRLYEQYF

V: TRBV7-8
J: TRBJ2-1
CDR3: CASSLGGPGSYNEQFF

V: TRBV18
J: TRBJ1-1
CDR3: CASSPGLGFTEAFF

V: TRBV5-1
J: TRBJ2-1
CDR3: CASSLARGFRVF

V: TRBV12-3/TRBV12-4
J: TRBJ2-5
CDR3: CASSPTSRRLAGGETQYF

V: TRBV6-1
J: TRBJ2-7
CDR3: CASSQGLAGPYEQYF

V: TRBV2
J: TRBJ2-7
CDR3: CASLAGSSYEQYF

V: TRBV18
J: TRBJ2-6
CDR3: CASSPVSAAVSGANVLTF

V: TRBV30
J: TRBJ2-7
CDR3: CAWGTWQGGYEQYF

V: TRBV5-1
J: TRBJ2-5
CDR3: CASRESRETQYF

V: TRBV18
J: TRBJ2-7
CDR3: CASSAQGGEQYF

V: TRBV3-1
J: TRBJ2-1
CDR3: CASSRLGLTKLF

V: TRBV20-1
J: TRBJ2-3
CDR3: CSARAPGRGGTDTQYF